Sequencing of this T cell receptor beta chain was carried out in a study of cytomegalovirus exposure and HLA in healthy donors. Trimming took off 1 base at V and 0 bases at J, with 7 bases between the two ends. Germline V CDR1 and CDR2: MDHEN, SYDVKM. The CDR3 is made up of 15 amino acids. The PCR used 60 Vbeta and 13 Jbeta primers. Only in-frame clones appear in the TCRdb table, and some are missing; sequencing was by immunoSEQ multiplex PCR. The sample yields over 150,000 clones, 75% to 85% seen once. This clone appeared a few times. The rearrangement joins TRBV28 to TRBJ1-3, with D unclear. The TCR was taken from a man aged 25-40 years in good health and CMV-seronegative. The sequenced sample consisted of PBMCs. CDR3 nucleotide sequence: TGTGCCAGCAGTTTATTGCGGATCTCTGGAAACACCATATATTTT. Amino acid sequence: CASSLLRISGNTIYF.